These 6 T cell receptor beta chains originate from one sample sequenced in a study of identical twins. One entry per CDR3 protein, called by TCRdb with MiXCR from the 5' RACE reads. The data show under 300,000 distinct CDR3 sequences, roughly 13% seen once. These data were likewise used in another study, on yellow fever vaccine responses in identical twins.

The sample taken for sequencing was memory (CD45RO+) T cells sorted from blood. Every receptor here comes from a woman in her late teens or twenties in good health.

The J gene is TRBJ2-2, the V gene TRBV29-1, with a possible D match to TRBD2 (6 bases). V shed 4 bases and J shed 4 bases, with 13 bases lying between them. Germline CDR1 and CDR2: SQVTM and ANQGSEA. The CDR3 consists of 14 residues. This CDR3 reads CSVAAGSGTGELFF. The CDR3 DNA reads as TGCAGCGTTGCCGCGGGGTCCGGCACCGGGGAGCTGTTTTTT.

This clonotype was counted at least ten times. The rearrangement joins TRBV5-1 to TRBJ2-3; 13 nucleotides line up with TRBD2. With V trimmed by 6 bases and J by 3 bases, 4 bases remained unmatched. This CDR3 has 15 residues. Germline values: CDR1 SGHRS, CDR2 YFSETQ. CDR3 in amino acids: CASIKGLAGTDTQYF. The DNA for the CDR3 is TGCGCCAGCATTAAGGGACTAGCGGGAACAGATACGCAGTATTTT.

A few counts support this clonotype. This chain connects TRBV5-4 to TRBJ2-7; 11 bases line up with TRBD2. J lost 0 bases, V lost 6 bases, and 11 bases had no gene match. CDR1 is SGHNT, CDR2 YYREEE, per germline (reference sequence). There are 17 residues in the CDR3. Here the CDR3 DNA reads TGTGCCAGCATCTATCCGGGACTAGCGGATAGCTCCTACGAGCAGTACTTC. This gives the protein CASIYPGLADSSYEQYF.

The chain combines TRBV6-1 with TRBJ2-7, with D tentatively TRBD1 or TRBD2 (5 bases each). The CDR3 spans 16 residues. V lost 0 bases and J 1 base, leaving 13 bases between the germline ends. Germline CDR1 is MNHNS and CDR2 is SASEGT. CDR3 nucleotides: TGTGCCAGCAGTGAAGCTCGGGGCGCATTTTCCTACGAGCAGTACTTC. This codes for CASSEARGAFSYEQYF.

CDR3 loop: CSAPDRVKETQYF. CDR3 DNA: TGCAGTGCTCCGGACAGGGTAAAAGAGACCCAGTACTTC. The chain combines TRBV20-1 with TRBJ2-5; 8 bases agree with TRBD1. The length of the CDR3 is 13 residues. Germline values: CDR1 DFQATT, CDR2 SNEGSKA (reference sequence). V trimming: 5 bases; J trimming: 3 bases; junction bases outside the gene matches: 5.

The table lists this clonotype with a few counts. The chain couples TRBV3-1 to TRBJ2-5, with D possibly TRBD1 on 5 matching bases. Trimming shortened V by 0 bases and J by 3 bases, and 5 bases separated the two germline ends. The CDR3 has 13 amino acids. In germline, CDR1 is LGHDT, CDR2 YNNKEL (reference sequence). The CDR3 spells CASSQEGEETQYF. The CDR3 region has the DNA TGTGCCAGCAGCCAAGAAGGGGAAGAGACCCAGTACTTC.